A single sample is the source of the 10 T cell receptor beta chains below, sequenced in a study of blood T cell repertoires in COVID-19. TCRdb's table, derived via immunoSEQ multiplex PCR, lists solely in-frame clones and lacks some. Among over 25,000 clones listed, around 84% were seen once. What was sequenced was peripheral blood. The receptor set was obtained from a man at least 80 years old with acute or convalescent COVID-19.

J is TRBJ1-4 and V is TRBV7-6; 7 positions match TRBD1. In germline, CDR1 is SGHVS, CDR2 FNYEAQ. This CDR3 is 14 amino acids long. Trimming cost V 1 base and J 8 bases; bases outside gene matches: 4. Here the CDR3 reads CASSLEQGGEKLFF. In DNA, the CDR3 is TGTGCCAGCAGCTTAGAGCAGGGGGGCGAAAAACTGTTTTTT.

V is TRBV6-4 and J is TRBJ2-7; D call uncertain. V lost 8 bases and J 6 bases, leaving 20 bases between the germline ends. Germline V gene data show CDR1 as MRHNA and CDR2 as SNTAGT. CDR3 length: 14 amino acids. CDR3 sequence: CASRSNEFFGEQYF. DNA of the CDR3: TGTGCCAGCCGCTCGAACGAGTTTTTTGGCGAGCAGTACTTC.

This clone was counted between two and nine times. This rearrangement joins TRBV3-1 (or the pseudogene TRBV3-2) to TRBJ1-6; 12 positions agree with TRBD1. Germline V CDR1 and CDR2: LGHDT, YNNKEL (reference sequence). The V gene end was trimmed by 1 base and the J gene end by 10 bases; junction bases not matched to a gene: 8. The CDR3 spans 17 residues. The CDR3 sequence is CASSQGGGQGAPSPLHF. The CDR3 DNA sequence: TGTGCCAGCAGCCAAGGCGGGGGACAGGGGGCACCATCACCCCTCCACTTT.

As for this clone: One junction end does not reproduce the germline sequence, and a read error may be involved. The J gene is TRBJ1-1, the V gene TRBV28, with a weak D call TRBD1 (5 bases). Germline V gives CDR1 MDHEN, CDR2 SYDVKM. The CDR3 extends over 15 amino acids. This CDR3 reads CASRFRGQGGTEAFF. The CDR3 DNA reads as TGTGCCAGCCGTTTTAGAGGTCAGGGAGGTACTGAAGCTTTCTTT.

There are a few counts of this clone. This chain joins TRBV6-5 and TRBJ2-3; D unresolved. This CDR3 has 11 amino acids. Trimming pared 4 bases from V and 6 bases from J, leaving 5 bases between. Germline V lookup: CDR1 MNHEY, CDR2 SVGAGI. In DNA form, the CDR3 reads TGTGCCAGCAGTTTTCTGGATACGCAGTATTTT. Amino acids: CASSFLDTQYF.

This chain connects TRBV7-6 to TRBJ2-3, with 10 bases matching TRBD1. CDR1 is SGHVS, CDR2 FNYEAQ, per germline. V was pared by 6 bases and J by 0 bases, with 0 bases of the junction left unmatched. The CDR3 is made up of 14 amino acids. The CDR3 coding sequence is TGTGCCAGCAGGGGACAGGGGAGCACAGATACGCAGTATTTT. Encoded protein: CASRGQGSTDTQYF.

This chain uses TRBV6-2 or TRBV6-3 with TRBJ1-2; D is unclear. This CDR3 spans 15 amino acids. V shed 3 bases and J shed 4 bases, with 15 bases lying between them. Germline loops: CDR1 MNHEY, CDR2 SVGEGT. CDR3 loop: CASSYYSTPGYGYTF. CDR3 coding DNA: TGTGCCAGCAGTTATTACAGCACCCCAGGCTATGGCTACACCTTC.

V usage is TRBV6-5 and J usage is TRBJ2-5; no definite D call. Germline values: CDR1 MNHEY, CDR2 SVGAGI. The CDR3 runs to 13 residues. V shed 6 bases and J shed 1 base, with 9 bases lying between them. The CDR3 protein is CASRRPVQETQYF. The CDR3 DNA sequence: TGTGCCAGCAGGAGGCCCGTCCAAGAGACCCAGTACTTC.

This clone was observed a single time. The chain uses TRBV19 and TRBJ2-1; TRBD2 aligns across 7 bases. The J segment lost 5 bases and the V segment lost 5 bases, leaving 12 bases of the junction unmatched. Germline V gives CDR1 LNHDA, CDR2 SQIVND (reference sequence). This CDR3 spans 16 amino acids. The CDR3: CASSLQTGLSDNEQFF. CDR3 sequence (DNA): TGTGCCAGTAGTTTACAAACGGGACTATCCGACAATGAGCAGTTCTTC.

Regarding this clone: One end of the junction varies from germline; a read error may be responsible. The chain joins TRBV7-7 to TRBJ2-1; 11 bases line up with TRBD1. This CDR3 comprises 15 residues. Looked up from germline, CDR1 is SSHAT and CDR2 is FNYEAQ (reference sequence). CDR3 nucleotides: TGTGCTAGCAGCTCGGGACAGGGGGTCAGGAATGAGCAGTTCTTC. This translates into CASSSGQGVRNEQFF.